What follows are 5 T cell receptor beta chains derived from one specimen sequenced in a study of T cells in Graves' hyperthyroidism and ophthalmopathy. Researchers took RNA transcripts and amplified the TCR beta CDR3 regions from them. Carried out on the TCR CDR3, a first-round RT-PCR used the HTBI primer set. MiXCR was run by TCRdb on the multiplex PCR reads, yielding one entry per CDR3 protein. The sample has about 570,000 distinct CDR3 sequences; approximately 15% are singletons. The sequenced sample was blood. These receptors were obtained from a woman in her forties with Graves' hyperthyroidism.

This clonotype showed up just a few times. The chain combines TRBV19 with TRBJ2-6, with unresolved D. Germline-derived CDR1 and CDR2 are LNHDA and SQIVND (reference sequence). V was trimmed by 10 bases and J by 0 bases, leaving 19 bases between them. The CDR3 extends over 17 amino acids. The CDR3 DNA follows: TGTGCCAAAGACGAGGCCATAACAAACTCTGGGGCCAACGTCCTGACTTTC. It encodes CAKDEAITNSGANVLTF.

About this clonotype itself: A single base separates this from a much larger clone, so it may be a read error. The chain uses TRBV12-3 or TRBV12-4 and TRBJ2-1; maybe TRBD2 (6 bases). The CDR3 loop spans 15 amino acids. Trimming removed 2 bases at V and 8 bases at J, with 16 bases between. CDR3 protein: CASSLLAGRDDEQFF. CDR3 in DNA: TGTGCCAGCAGTTTACTTGCGGGAAGGGACGATGAGCAGTTCTTC.

This clonotype appeared many times. The rearrangement joins TRBV9 to TRBJ2-5; a weak D match, TRBD2 (5 bases). Germline values: CDR1 SGDLS, CDR2 YYNGEE. The CDR3 runs 15 residues. V shed 0 bases and J shed 5 bases, with 14 bases lying between them. DNA for the CDR3: TGTGCCAGCAGCGTAGCAGGACTTTCACATGAGACCCAGTACTTC. This gives the protein CASSVAGLSHETQYF.

The V gene is TRBV2, the J gene TRBJ1-1; the D gene is possibly TRBD1 (5 bases). The CDR3 runs to 14 residues. Trimming left V 2 bases short and J 3 bases short, with 10 bases between. CDR1 and CDR2 from the germline V gene are SNHLY and FYNNEI. This CDR3 reads CASSEQGFDTEAFF. The CDR3 DNA sequence: TGTGCCAGCAGTGAACAGGGTTTTGACACTGAAGCTTTCTTT.

This clonotype was counted a few times. This may arise from a read error, as a much more abundant clone is one base away. The chain recombines TRBV28 with TRBJ1-1, with 8 nucleotides matching TRBD1. This CDR3 region has 16 residues. The germline V gene encodes CDR1 MDHEN and CDR2 SYDVKM. CDR3 sequence reads: CASSVGQGGRSAEVFF. CDR3 DNA sequence: TGTGCCAGCAGCGTCGGACAGGGAGGACGGAGCGCTGAAGTTTTCTTT.